Listed here are 9 T cell receptor beta chains from one sample, sequenced in a study of OX40 agonist ivuxolimab in advanced cancers. The repertoire was sequenced with immunoSEQ multiplex PCR; TCRdb's copy has only in-frame clones and lacks some. The table has fewer than 50,000 clones, more than 70% seen once; the top ten hold roughly 10%. This specimen consisted of CD4+ or CD8+ T cells sorted from blood, obtained in a trial of the OX40 agonist ivuxolimab. The receptors originated from an adult with an advanced solid tumor such as melanoma, head and neck, liver or kidney cancer.

The V gene is TRBV30, the J gene TRBJ2-3; 10 nucleotides line up with TRBD2. Germline lookup yields CDR1 GTSNPN and CDR2 SVGIG (reference sequence). V lost 3 bases, J lost 1 base, and 4 bases stayed unmatched. The CDR3 runs to 15 residues. CDR3: CAWSALAGRTDTQYF. Here the CDR3 DNA reads TGTGCCTGGAGCGCACTAGCGGGGCGCACAGATACGCAGTATTTT. Full variable domain (missing parts from reference TRBV30 and TRBJ2-3): SQTIHQWPATLVQPVGSPLSLECTVEGTSNPNLYWYRQAAGRGLQLLFYSVGIGQISSEVPQNLSASRPQDRQFILSSKKLLLSDSGFYLCAWSALAGRTDTQYFGPGTRLTVL.

The chain employs TRBV7-6 and TRBJ2-2; TRBD2 aligns across 8 bases. The CDR3 is made up of 17 amino acids. Unmatched junction bases numbered 13, after V lost 5 bases and J lost 5 bases. Germline values: CDR1 SGHVS, CDR2 FNYEAQ. The CDR3, as DNA: TGTGCCAGCAGCCCCGGAGTCGGGACTAGTTTTACCGGGGAGCTGTTTTTT. Translation gives CASSPGVGTSFTGELFF.

The gene calls are TRBV2 and TRBJ2-1; 11 nucleotides agree with TRBD2. Germline assignment: CDR1 SNHLY and CDR2 FYNNEI. V gave up 2 bases and J gave up 9 bases; unmatched junction bases: 18. This CDR3 contains 19 residues. The CDR3 reads CASSELISSGRPRGGEQFF. The CDR3 DNA is TGTGCCAGCAGTGAATTAATATCTAGCGGGAGGCCCCGAGGGGGTGAGCAGTTCTTC.

Worth noting for this clone: The junction departs from germline at one end; a sequencing error may be responsible. V usage is TRBV18 and J usage is TRBJ2-3; 10 nucleotides line up with TRBD2. In germline, CDR1 is KGHSH, CDR2 LQKENI. The CDR3 covers 15 residues. In DNA, the CDR3 is TGTGCCAGCTCACCTTCTAGCGGGGGCACGGATACGCAGTATTTT. This sequence encodes CASSPSSGGTDTQYF.

The chain is built from TRBV6-5 and TRBJ2-1; the D is unclear. The V end was cut by 2 bases, the J end by 7 bases, with 12 bases between. Germline assignment: CDR1 MNHEY and CDR2 SVGAGI. The CDR3 consists of 14 residues. The chain's CDR3 is CASSYKGRSNEQFF. DNA for the CDR3: TGTGCCAGCAGTTACAAAGGACGTTCGAATGAGCAGTTCTTC.

V usage is TRBV5-5 and J usage is TRBJ1-1; D unclear. The CDR3 runs 14 residues. V was clipped by 2 bases and J by 3 bases, with 11 bases between them. Per the germline V gene, CDR1 is SGHKS and CDR2 is YYEKEE (reference sequence). The CDR3: CASSLLRRDTEAFF. CDR3 nucleotides: TGTGCCAGCAGCTTACTACGTCGGGACACTGAAGCTTTCTTT.

There are a few counts of this clone. The chain uses TRBV7-3 and TRBJ2-5; 8 bases line up with TRBD1. V shed 5 bases, J shed 3 bases, and the junction held 5 bases outside the gene matches. The CDR3 has 14 amino acids. Looked up from germline, CDR1 is SGHTA and CDR2 is FQGTGA. The CDR3 coding sequence is TGTGCCAGCAGCCCCGCAGGGGGCGAAGAGACCCAGTACTTC. The encoded protein is CASSPAGGEETQYF.

J is TRBJ2-7 and V is TRBV7-9; D call uncertain. Germline V lookup: CDR1 SEHNR, CDR2 FQNEAQ (reference sequence). V shed 3 bases and J shed 1 base, with 4 bases lying between them. The CDR3 length is 12 residues. CDR3 nucleotides: TGTGCCAGCAGCTTCACATCCTACGAGCAGTACTTC. It specifies CASSFTSYEQYF.

This chain links TRBV7-3 with TRBJ2-1; TRBD1 is a possible D gene (6 bases). V was pared by 1 base and J by 10 bases, with 23 bases between. The CDR3 sequence is 17 residues long. Germline CDR1 is SGHTA and CDR2 is FQGTGA. The CDR3 protein is CASSLSPQIPGEGEQFF. In nucleotides, the CDR3 is TGTGCCAGCAGCTTAAGCCCCCAAATCCCAGGGGAAGGGGAGCAGTTCTTC.